What follows are 12 T cell receptor beta chains derived from one specimen sequenced in a study of T cell changes during pregnancy in multiple sclerosis. Profiling relied on immunoSEQ multiplex PCR, and the TCRdb table lists in-frame clones only, not all of them. Of 70,000 to 80,000 clones listed, 85% to 95% are singletons. The sequenced sample was peripheral blood, obtained in the first trimester of pregnancy. The origin of the receptors is a female donor with multiple sclerosis, enrolled in a pregnancy study.

This chain uses TRBV7-2 with TRBJ1-5; D uncertain. The V and J ends lost 3 bases and 3 bases respectively, with 9 bases between them. From germline, CDR1 is SGHTA and CDR2 FQGNSA. The CDR3 sequence is 14 residues long. The CDR3: CASSFGIPNQPQHF. DNA for the CDR3: TGTGCCAGCAGCTTCGGGATCCCCAATCAGCCCCAGCATTTT.

The V and J genes are TRBV19 and TRBJ2-2; 7 bases are a match to TRBD2. CDR1 is LNHDA and CDR2 is SQIVND in the germline V gene (reference sequence). The CDR3 is 16 amino acids. V dropped 4 bases and J dropped 1; count of bases not matched to a gene: 6. The CDR3 spells CASSKTSSKNTGELFF. The CDR3 DNA reads as TGTGCCAGTAGTAAGACTAGCTCGAAGAACACCGGGGAGCTGTTTTTT.

The chain combines TRBV6-5 with TRBJ2-7, with 8 bases identical to TRBD1. The V segment lost 5 bases and the J segment 7 bases; nucleotides outside the gene matches: 7. This CDR3 is 13 amino acids long. Germline CDR1 and CDR2: MNHEY and SVGAGI. The CDR3, as DNA: TGTGCCAGCAGTCTAAGGACAGGGAGAGAGCAGTACTTC. This gives the protein CASSLRTGREQYF.

The chain is built from TRBV7-2 and TRBJ2-3, with 9 bases aligning to TRBD1. Per the germline V gene, CDR1 is SGHTA and CDR2 is FQGNSA. V lost 11 bases and J lost 5; bases outside the gene matches: 11. CDR3 size: 14 residues. CDR3 DNA sequence: TGTGCCGGCGGATCACAGGGGGCGAGAGATACGCAGTATTTT. Encoded protein: CAGGSQGARDTQYF.

The gene calls are TRBV18 and TRBJ2-3; 14 positions agree with TRBD2. With 4 bases clipped from V and 4 bases from J, the junction kept 1 base outside the gene matches. Per germline, CDR1 KGHSH and CDR2 LQKENI. The CDR3 is 15 residues long. The CDR3 DNA follows: TGTGCCAGCTCACGACTAGCGGGAGGGCCAGATACGCAGTATTTT. It codes for CASSRLAGGPDTQYF.

The table lists this clone with a count of one. The CDR3 protein is CAISEGGDSYGYTF. The CDR3 DNA is TGTGCCATCAGTGAAGGGGGCGATAGCTATGGCTACACCTTC. The chain has TRBV10-3 and TRBJ1-2, with TRBD1 matching 7 bases. Trimming cost V 3 bases and J 4 bases; bases outside gene matches: 5. The CDR3 runs to 14 residues. CDR1 and CDR2 (germline): ENHRY, SYGVKD.

CDR3 region: CASSPNGQTYEQYF. The DNA for the CDR3 is TGTGCCAGCTCACCAAACGGACAGACCTACGAGCAGTACTTC. This sequence joins TRBV18 and TRBJ2-7, with D perhaps matching TRBD1 (6 bases). Germline values: CDR1 KGHSH, CDR2 LQKENI. This CDR3 is built from 14 residues. V dropped 2 bases and J dropped 2 bases, with 10 bases sitting between them.

The rearrangement joins TRBV7-8 to TRBJ2-2; D is possibly TRBD2 (6 bases). Trimming took 2 bases from V and 8 from J, leaving 18 bases between them. Germline CDR1 reads SGHVS; CDR2 reads FQNEAQ. The CDR3 is 16 amino acids. CDR3 DNA: TGTGCCAGCAGCTTAAATCGGGAGCCTATAGGAGGGGAGCTGTTTTTT. Translated: CASSLNREPIGGELFF.

This clone was detected only once. The gene calls are TRBV27 and TRBJ1-1; no clear D. The V end was cut by 6 bases, the J end by 1 base, with 9 bases between. The CDR3 sequence is 13 residues long. Germline V gene sequence: CDR1 MNHEY, CDR2 SMNVEV (reference sequence). The chain's CDR3 is CASRGVSNTEAFF. In DNA form, the CDR3 reads TGTGCCAGCAGAGGAGTCTCGAACACTGAAGCTTTCTTT.

This rearrangement joins TRBV15 to TRBJ1-1; 8 bases are a match to TRBD1. CDR1 is LNHNV and CDR2 is YYDKDF in the germline V gene (reference sequence). J was trimmed by 4 bases and V by 7 bases; bases with no gene match: 11. The CDR3 is 15 amino acids. In DNA, the CDR3 is TGTGCCACCATACCGTGGACAGGGTCTAGCACTGAAGCTTTCTTT. This codes for CATIPWTGSSTEAFF.

V is TRBV5-5 and J is TRBJ1-6; TRBD1 might be the D (6 bases). The CDR3 sequence is 14 residues long. V lost 2 bases to trimming and J lost 10 bases, with 13 bases between them. Germline assignment: CDR1 SGHKS and CDR2 YYEKEE (reference sequence). CDR3 residues: CASSLEGGRSPLHF. CDR3 coding DNA: TGTGCCAGCAGCTTAGAAGGGGGACGCTCACCCCTCCACTTT.

The chain combines TRBV9 with TRBJ1-1, with 7 bases aligning to TRBD1. The CDR3 loop spans 14 amino acids. V trimming: 0 bases; J trimming: 6 bases; junction bases outside the gene matches: 5. Germline CDR1 and CDR2: SGDLS and YYNGEE. CDR3 loop: CASSVAGQWAEAFF. CDR3 DNA: TGTGCCAGCAGCGTAGCGGGACAGTGGGCTGAAGCTTTCTTT.